These T cell receptor beta chains were read from a single sample in a study of neurological immune-mediated disorders. MiXCR was run by TCRdb on the 5' RACE reads, yielding one entry per CDR3 protein. In the table there are 55,000 to 70,000 distinct CDR3 sequences, under 5% of which are singletons. The sample taken for sequencing was PBMCs. The receptors were gathered from a woman between 45 and 65 years old with multiple sclerosis. CDR3s include the opening cysteine and the closing phenylalanine or tryptophan. Fields, in order: V gene, D gene, J gene, clone size, CDR3 protein, CDR3 DNA. The D gene is left open where the match is weak. Only part of the rows carry a size: once, few, many, or a class if the clone is expanded.

TRBV12-5,.,TRBJ2-7,.,CASGFPDSLGYYYEQYF,TGTGCTAGTGGTTTTCCGGACAGTCTGGGGTACTACTACGAGCAGTACTTC
TRBV5-1,.,TRBJ2-5,many,CASSLGSGPGAQYF,TGCGCCAGCAGCTTGGGGTCAGGGCCCGGGGCCCAGTACTTC
TRBV7-9,.,TRBJ2-2,many,CASIHTSGTGELFF,TGTGCCAGCATTCACACCTCGGGGACCGGGGAGCTGTTTTTT
TRBV10-3,.,TRBJ2-3,many,CAITGGTDTQYF,TGTGCCATCACGGGTGGCACAGATACGCAGTATTTT
TRBV3-1,.,TRBJ1-1,many,CASTQGGVTEAFF,TGTGCCAGCACCCAAGGGGGAGTGACTGAAGCTTTCTTT
TRBV5-1,TRBD2,TRBJ2-1,many,CASSFNPLAGGTFNEQFF,TGCGCCAGCAGCTTTAACCCCTTAGCGGGGGGGACATTCAATGAGCAGTTCTTC
TRBV18,TRBD1,TRBJ2-7,few,CASSPGTGDYEQYF,TGTGCCAGCTCACCGGGGACAGGGGACTACGAGCAGTACTTC
TRBV5-6,TRBD2,TRBJ2-1,many,CASSKVVSGGHLDEQFF,TGTGCCAGCAGCAAAGTCGTTTCGGGGGGGCATTTGGATGAGCAGTTCTTC
TRBV4-3,.,TRBJ2-3,many,CASSQVVMGRAELQYF,TGCGCCAGCAGCCAAGTTGTGATGGGGCGGGCGGAACTACAGTATTTT
TRBV5-6,TRBD1,TRBJ1-5,many,CASSARDREQPQNF,TGTGCCAGCAGCGCCCGGGACAGGGAACAGCCCCAGAATTTT
TRBV6-2/TRBV6-3,TRBD1,TRBJ1-1,many,CASRQSTGSNTEAFF,TGTGCCAGCAGACAATCGACAGGGAGTAACACTGAAGCTTTCTTT